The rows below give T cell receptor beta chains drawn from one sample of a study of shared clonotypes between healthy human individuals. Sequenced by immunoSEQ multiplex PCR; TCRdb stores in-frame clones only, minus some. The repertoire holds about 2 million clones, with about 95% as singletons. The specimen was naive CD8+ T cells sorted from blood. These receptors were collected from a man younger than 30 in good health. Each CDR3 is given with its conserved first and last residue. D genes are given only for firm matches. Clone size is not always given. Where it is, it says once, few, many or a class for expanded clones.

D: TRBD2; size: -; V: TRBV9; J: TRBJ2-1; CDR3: CASSPRTSSYNEQFF; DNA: TGTGCCAGCAGCCCCCGGACTAGCTCCTACAATGAGCAGTTCTTC
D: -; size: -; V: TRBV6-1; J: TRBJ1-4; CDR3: CASSGTAPNEKLFF; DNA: TGTGCCAGCAGTGGGACAGCGCCTAATGAAAAACTGTTTTTT
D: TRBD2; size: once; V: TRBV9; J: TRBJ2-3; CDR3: CASSVDAGGPVVPTDTQYF; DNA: TGTGCCAGCAGCGTAGACGCGGGGGGCCCGGTAGTCCCCACAGATACGCAGTATTTT
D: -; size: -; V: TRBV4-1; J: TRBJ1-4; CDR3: CASSQGGEDEKLFF; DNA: TGCGCCAGCAGCCAAGGCGGGGAGGATGAAAAACTGTTTTTT
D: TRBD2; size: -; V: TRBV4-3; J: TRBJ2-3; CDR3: CASSQDLGTSGPTDTQYF; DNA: TGCGCCAGCAGCCAAGATTTGGGGACTAGCGGACCCACAGATACGCAGTATTTT
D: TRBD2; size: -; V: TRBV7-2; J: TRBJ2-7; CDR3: CASSLGLAGGYEQYF; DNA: TGTGCCAGCAGCTTAGGTCTAGCGGGGGGGTACGAGCAGTACTTC
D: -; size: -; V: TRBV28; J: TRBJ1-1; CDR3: CASSSGRRRGIRDTEAFF; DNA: TGTGCCAGCAGTTCAGGTCGCCGCCGGGGGATTCGGGATACTGAAGCTTTCTTT
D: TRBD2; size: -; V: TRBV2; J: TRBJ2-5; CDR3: CASSEAPSGGMETQYF; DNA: TGTGCCAGCAGTGAAGCTCCTAGCGGGGGCATGGAGACCCAGTACTTC
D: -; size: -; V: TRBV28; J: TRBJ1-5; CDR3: CASGRPMNQPQHF; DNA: TGTGCCAGCGGGAGGCCCATGAATCAGCCCCAGCATTTT
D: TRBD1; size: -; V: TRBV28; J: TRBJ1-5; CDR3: CATWWGTDNQPQHF; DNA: TGTGCCACCTGGTGGGGGACAGACAATCAGCCCCAGCATTTT
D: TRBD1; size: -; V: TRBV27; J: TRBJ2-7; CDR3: CASSLLLPGQGVLYEQYF; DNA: TGTGCCAGCAGTTTATTACTTCCGGGACAGGGCGTTCTCTACGAGCAGTACTTC
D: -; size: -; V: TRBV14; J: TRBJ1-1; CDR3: CASSLWGTEAFF; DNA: TGTGCCAGCAGCCTGTGGGGCACTGAAGCTTTCTTT
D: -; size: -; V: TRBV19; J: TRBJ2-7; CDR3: CASSMEGLEQYF; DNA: TGTGCCAGTAGTATGGAGGGGCTCGAGCAGTACTTC
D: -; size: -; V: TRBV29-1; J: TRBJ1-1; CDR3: CSVENDWGNTEAFF; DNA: TGCAGCGTTGAGAATGACTGGGGAAACACTGAAGCTTTCTTT
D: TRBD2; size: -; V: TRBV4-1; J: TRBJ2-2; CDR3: CASSPGTSVYSGELFF; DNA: TGCGCCAGCAGCCCAGGGACTAGCGTATATTCCGGGGAGCTGTTTTTT
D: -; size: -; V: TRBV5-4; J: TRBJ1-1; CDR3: CASSLGPGSGTEAFF; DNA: TGTGCCAGCAGCTTGGGTCCGGGATCGGGCACTGAAGCTTTCTTT
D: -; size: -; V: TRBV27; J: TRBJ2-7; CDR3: CASSLLASGEQYF; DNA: TGTGCCAGCAGTTTGTTGGCCTCGGGGGAGCAGTACTTC
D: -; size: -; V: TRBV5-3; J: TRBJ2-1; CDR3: CARSLPLDNEQFF; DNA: TGTGCCAGAAGCTTGCCCCTAGACAATGAGCAGTTCTTC
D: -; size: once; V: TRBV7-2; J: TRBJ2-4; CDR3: CASSPFRGENIQYF; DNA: TGTGCCAGCAGCCCCTTCAGAGGAGAGAACATTCAGTACTTC
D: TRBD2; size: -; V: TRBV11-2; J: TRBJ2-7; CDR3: CASGDPTSGSYEQYF; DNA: TGTGCCAGCGGGGACCCGACTAGCGGGAGTTACGAGCAGTACTTC
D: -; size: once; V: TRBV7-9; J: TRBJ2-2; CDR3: CASSLDPRGGELFF; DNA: TGTGCCAGCAGCTTAGACCCCCGGGGGGGGGAGCTGTTTTTT
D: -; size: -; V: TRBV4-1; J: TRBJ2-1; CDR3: CASSKTLDWYNEQFF; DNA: TGCGCCAGCAGCAAGACCCTTGACTGGTACAATGAGCAGTTCTTC
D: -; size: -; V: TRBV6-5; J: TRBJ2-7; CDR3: CASSYEENYEQYF; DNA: TGTGCCAGCAGTTACGAGGAGAACTACGAGCAGTACTTC
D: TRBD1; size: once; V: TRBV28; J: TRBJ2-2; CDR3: CASSLVTGYTGELFF; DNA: TGTGCCAGCAGTTTAGTGACAGGGTACACCGGGGAGCTGTTTTTT